These 14 T cell receptor beta chains came from one sample sequenced in a study of blood T cell repertoires in COVID-19 (dated by TCRdb to 2020 to 2022). Library method: the immunoSEQ multiplex PCR assay. In TCRdb, the immuneACCESS table is reduced to in-frame sequences with V and J assigned. These tables do not hold every clone; where another copy was compared, an unresolved V gene accounts for under half, and the others remain unexplained. The sample table records over 100,000 clones; 85% to 90% of these occur just once. The ten most abundant clones make up about 2.5% of the sample. Specimen: peripheral blood. Receptors were obtained from a man aged 45-65 years with active COVID-19.

The chain couples TRBV7-8 to TRBJ1-6; D call uncertain. CDR1 SGHVS and CDR2 FQNEAQ come from the germline V gene. The CDR3 has 16 residues. Between the trimmed V and J ends, which lost 3 bases and 5 bases, there was a span of 14 bases. CDR3 bases: TGTGCCAGCAGCTTCCCACCCGAACTGGATAATTCACCCCTCCACTTT. Translation: CASSFPPELDNSPLHF.

J is TRBJ2-3 and V is TRBV3-1 (or the pseudogene TRBV3-2); D possibly corresponds to TRBD1 (5 bases). Germline CDR1 is LGHDT and CDR2 is YNNKEL (reference sequence). Deletions cut 1 base from V and 1 base from J, with 12 bases between. The CDR3 has 16 residues. The CDR3 DNA is TGTGCCAGCAGCCAAGCCTTCAGGGTGCGCACAGATACGCAGTATTTT. This encodes CASSQAFRVRTDTQYF.

The chain combines TRBV19 with TRBJ1-5, with D perhaps TRBD1 (5 bases). The CDR3 has 15 amino acids. Germline V gene sequence: CDR1 LNHDA, CDR2 SQIVND (reference sequence). Trimming pared 3 bases from V and 4 bases from J, leaving 13 bases between. The DNA for the CDR3 is TGTGCCAGTAGTATTGTGGCAGGGTTAAATCAGCCCCAGCATTTT. This gives the protein CASSIVAGLNQPQHF.

There are a few counts of this clone. The genes are TRBV11-2 and TRBJ2-1; 8 nucleotides match TRBD2. CDR1 and CDR2 (germline): SGHAT, FQNNGV. The CDR3 is 16 residues long. V trimming: 0 bases; J trimming: 4 bases; junction bases outside the gene matches: 5. CDR3 nucleotide sequence: TGTGCCAGCAGCTTAGAGGGGCGGGGGGATTACAATGAGCAGTTCTTC. Protein sequence: CASSLEGRGDYNEQFF.

V is TRBV7-3 and J is TRBJ2-2, with D possibly being TRBD2 (6 bases). CDR1 and CDR2 from the germline V gene are SGHTA and FQGTGA. Trimming took 5 bases from V and 8 from J, leaving 12 bases between them. The CDR3 totals 13 residues. CDR3 sequence: CASSQVRDGELFF. The CDR3 bases are TGTGCCAGCAGCCAAGTGCGGGATGGGGAGCTGTTTTTT.

The CDR3 reads CAWAGTSGGLTQFF. The CDR3 DNA is TGTGCCTGGGCGGGGACTAGCGGGGGCCTTACTCAGTTCTTC. The gene calls are TRBV30 and TRBJ2-1; 14 bases are shared with TRBD2. The CDR3 totals 14 residues. Trimming at V came to 5 bases and at J to 13 bases, leaving 10 bases not matched to a gene. From germline, CDR1 is GTSNPN and CDR2 SVGIG (reference sequence).

The chain combines TRBV6-6 with TRBJ1-2; 11 nucleotides line up with TRBD1. Trimming cost V 6 bases and J 6 bases; bases outside gene matches: 6. From germline, CDR1 is MNHNY and CDR2 SVGAGI (reference sequence). The length of the CDR3 is 14 residues. The CDR3 reads CASRAGTGGHGYTF. As DNA, the CDR3 is TGTGCCAGCAGGGCCGGGACAGGGGGACATGGCTACACCTTC.

The chain couples TRBV11-2 to TRBJ1-1; D is unclear. The V and J ends lost 8 bases and 1 base respectively, with 8 bases between them. CDR1 SGHAT and CDR2 FQNNGV come from the germline V gene. The CDR3 runs 12 residues. This CDR3 reads CASRGRNTEAFF. CDR3 sequence (DNA): TGTGCCAGCCGAGGGCGGAACACTGAAGCTTTCTTT. Based on the CDR3 plus reference TRBV11-2 and TRBJ1-1, the full variable domain is EAGVAQSPRYKIIEKRQSVAFWCNPISGHATLYWYQQILGQGPKLLIQFQNNGVVDDSQLPKDRFSAERLKGVDSTLKIQPAKLEDSAVYLCASRGRNTEAFFGQGTRLTVV.

CDR3 amino acids: CASSHLNSGGATDTQYF. DNA for the CDR3: TGCGCCAGCAGCCACCTAAATAGCGGGGGGGCAACAGATACGCAGTATTTT. This chain uses TRBV4-3 with TRBJ2-3; TRBD2 matches 11 bases. The CDR3 extends over 17 amino acids. With 3 bases clipped from V and 3 bases from J, the junction kept 8 bases outside the gene matches. Per germline, CDR1 LGHNA and CDR2 YSLEER.

J is TRBJ1-2 and V is TRBV4-3; no definite D call. Trimming removed 1 base from V and 4 bases from J, with 10 bases in between. There are 14 residues in the CDR3. In germline, CDR1 is LGHNA, CDR2 YSLEER. CDR3 sequence reads: CASSQARGTYGYTF. CDR3 in DNA: TGCGCCAGCAGCCAAGCCCGGGGTACCTATGGCTACACCTTC.

J is TRBJ2-3 and V is TRBV3-1 (or the pseudogene TRBV3-2); maybe TRBD2 (5 bases). Germline V gene data show CDR1 as LGHDT and CDR2 as YNNKEL (reference sequence). The CDR3 is made up of 13 amino acids. With 3 bases removed from V and 6 bases from J, the gap between germline ends came to 10 bases. CDR3 sequence (DNA): TGTGCCAGCAGCCAGACCGGGATTGATACGCAGTATTTT. This codes for CASSQTGIDTQYF.

The rearrangement uses TRBV5-1 and TRBJ2-5, with 8 bases identical to TRBD1. From germline, CDR1 is SGHRS and CDR2 YFSETQ. This CDR3 region has 14 residues. After removal of 3 bases from V and 2 bases from J, the junction contained 3 bases not matched to a gene. The CDR3 spells CASSWTGRQETQYF. For the CDR3, the DNA is TGCGCCAGCAGCTGGACAGGGAGGCAAGAGACCCAGTACTTC. Together with reference TRBV5-1 and TRBJ2-5, the CDR3 gives the full variable domain: KAGVTQTPRYLIKTRGQQVTLSCSPISGHRSVSWYQQTPGQGLQFLFEYFSETQRNKGNFPGRFSGRQFSNSRSEMNVSTLELGDSALYLCASSWTGRQETQYFGPGTRLLVL.

The chain uses TRBV5-1 and TRBJ2-7, with D maybe TRBD2 (6 bases). Germline-derived CDR1 and CDR2 are SGHRS and YFSETQ. The CDR3 covers 14 residues. Trimming took 0 bases from V and 4 from J, leaving 11 bases between them. The CDR3: CASSLDSREYEQYF. As DNA, the CDR3 is TGCGCCAGCAGCTTGGATAGTCGGGAGTACGAGCAGTACTTC.

The rearrangement uses TRBV5-5 and TRBJ1-4; 9 bases map to TRBD1. After removal of 5 bases from V and 4 bases from J, the junction contained 6 bases not matched to a gene. The CDR3 has 15 amino acids. Germline V CDR1 and CDR2: SGHKS, YYEKEE (reference sequence). The CDR3, as DNA: TGTGCCAGCAGGCACGGGACAGGGATTAATGAAAAACTGTTTTTT. This encodes CASRHGTGINEKLFF.